This T cell receptor beta chain was sequenced in a study of blood T cells in healthy people across ages. This clonotype was observed a handful of times. Its target is not known. Germline trimming cut 3 bases from V and 7 bases from J; bases unmatched to any gene: 14. CDR1 is LNHNV, CDR2 YYDKDF, per germline (reference sequence). The CDR3 has 16 amino acids. Study outcomes and limitations: The CMV status of each donor remained undetermined, and this could have confounded shifts in expanded clonotypes. Strongly correlated with naive T cell percentage was TCR beta diversity.

Isolation per sample recovered at least 7 million PBMCs. A J-beta primer mix and a sample-barcoded 5' primer were used in a second PCR of roughly 6 to 11 cycles. Using its own MiXCR run on the 5' RACE reads, TCRdb lists one record per CDR3 protein. The sample holds 660,000 or so distinct CDR3 sequences, about 54% seen once. The chain combines TRBV15 with TRBJ1-2; TRBD1 agrees at 7 bases. The sequence derives from a man aged 55 to 70 in good health. Specimen: blood. The CDR3 DNA is TGTGCCACCAGCAGGAGACAGGGCTCCTTCACTCGTGGCTACACCTTC. Its translation is CATSRRQGSFTRGYTF. The variable domain in full, completed from reference TRBV15 and TRBJ1-2, reads DAMVIQNPRYQVTQFGKPVTLSCSQTLNHNVMYWYQQKSSQAPKLLFHYYDKDFNNEADTPDNFQSRRPNTSFCFLDIRSPGLGDTAMYLCATSRRQGSFTRGYTFGSGTRLTVV.